These 27 T cell receptor beta chains came from one sample sequenced in a study of glioma-infiltrating T cells after dendritic cell vaccination. Measured with immunoSEQ multiplex PCR; TCRdb has only the in-frame clones, and not every one. The data hold roughly 100,000 clones, with roughly 84% observed a single time. This specimen was blood, taken before dendritic cell vaccination. These receptors all stem from a human donor with glioblastoma.

The chain has TRBV5-1 and TRBJ2-3; D unresolved. There are 15 residues in the CDR3. Germline V lookup: CDR1 SGHRS, CDR2 YFSETQ. V dropped 4 bases and J dropped 4 bases, with 16 bases sitting between them. CDR3 sequence: CASSRGPPPADTQYF. The CDR3 DNA follows: TGCGCCAGCAGCCGCGGCCCCCCCCCAGCAGATACGCAGTATTTT.

The V gene is TRBV11-3, the J gene TRBJ2-7; 7 bases match TRBD2. CDR1 is SGHNT, CDR2 YENEEA, per germline. The CDR3 loop spans 15 amino acids. The V segment lost 5 bases and the J segment 1 base; nucleotides outside the gene matches: 8. The CDR3 bases are TGTGCCAGCAGCCCCGTCGTGGGAGGGTCCTACGAGCAGTACTTC. It encodes CASSPVVGGSYEQYF.

This clone was seen a few times. The CDR3 DNA is TGTGCCAGCAGCTCATACCAGGAAGGGGCCAACGTCCTGACTTTC. The encoded protein is CASSSYQEGANVLTF. The chain uses TRBV5-4 and TRBJ2-6; unclear D gene. CDR1 and CDR2 from the germline V gene are SGHNT and YYREEE (reference sequence). The CDR3 has 15 amino acids. V dropped 3 bases and J dropped 4 bases, with 11 bases sitting between them.

V usage is TRBV5-1 and J usage is TRBJ1-3; possible D gene TRBD1, 6 bases. CDR1 is SGHRS, CDR2 YFSETQ, per germline. Trimming left V 0 bases short and J 0 bases short, with 13 bases between. CDR3 length: 17 amino acids. CDR3 amino acids: CASSLGPTGYSGNTIYF. In DNA form, the CDR3 reads TGCGCCAGCAGCTTGGGTCCGACAGGCTACTCTGGAAACACCATATATTTT.

This clone was counted a few times. The V and J genes are TRBV28 and TRBJ2-7; the D gene is possibly TRBD1 (5 bases). V lost 8 bases and J 0 bases, leaving 14 bases between the germline ends. CDR1 and CDR2 (germline): MDHEN, SYDVKM. The length of the CDR3 is 14 residues. The CDR3, as DNA: TGTGCCAGCGTCACAGGTGGGAACTCCTACGAGCAGTACTTC. This codes for CASVTGGNSYEQYF.

The J gene is TRBJ1-2, the V gene TRBV6-4; 7 positions match TRBD1. CDR3 length: 14 residues. The V and J ends lost 6 bases and 4 bases, in that order; junction bases with no gene match: 8. Germline lookup yields CDR1 MRHNA and CDR2 SNTAGT. The CDR3 region has the DNA TGTGCCAGCAGAGAGACAGGGCGCGCCTATGGCTACACCTTC. Protein: CASRETGRAYGYTF.

The chain couples TRBV6-1 to TRBJ1-5, with D unclear. V was shortened by 4 bases and J by 3 bases, with 10 bases between the two germline ends. Germline V CDR1 and CDR2: MNHNS, SASEGT. The CDR3 spans 14 residues. The CDR3 DNA reads TGTGCCAGCAGTGTGAGCGATGCCAATCAGCCCCAGCATTTT. Its translation is CASSVSDANQPQHF.

This clone turned up a few times. This sequence joins TRBV10-1 and TRBJ2-3; no clear D gene. CDR1 WNHNN and CDR2 SYGVQD come from the germline V gene (reference sequence). The CDR3 loop spans 14 amino acids. Trimming took off 0 bases at V and 3 bases at J, with 7 bases between the two ends. CDR3 loop: CASSESSETDTQYF. CDR3 in DNA: TGCGCCAGCAGTGAGTCGAGTGAGACAGATACGCAGTATTTT.

The chain links TRBV5-8 to TRBJ2-7; 8 bases fit TRBD2. J was trimmed by 3 bases and V by 3 bases; bases with no gene match: 14. CDR3 size: 17 residues. CDR1 and CDR2 from the germline V gene are SGHTS and YDEGEE. CDR3 DNA sequence: TGTGCCAGCAGCTCCCGGGGTAGCGGGGTTTTTCACTACGAGCAGTACTTC. As protein: CASSSRGSGVFHYEQYF. Together with reference TRBV5-8 and TRBJ2-7, the CDR3 gives the full variable domain: EAGVTQSPTHLIKTRGQQATLRCSPISGHTSVYWYQQALGLGLQFLLWYDEGEERNRGNFPPRFSGRQFPNYSSELNVNALELEDSALYLCASSSRGSGVFHYEQYFGPGTRLTVT.

The gene calls are TRBV30 and TRBJ2-7, with 12 bases aligning to TRBD2. Germline CDR1 GTSNPN, CDR2 SVGIG (reference sequence). This CDR3 contains 15 residues. V was pared by 3 bases and J by 4 bases, with 7 bases of the junction left unmatched. The CDR3 bases are TGTGCCTGGAGCCCCCCTGGACTAGCGGGGTACGAGCAGTACTTC. Translating gives CAWSPPGLAGYEQYF.

This clone was seen just once. V usage is TRBV11-3 and J usage is TRBJ1-2, with TRBD1 matching 9 bases. This CDR3 comprises 15 residues. With V trimmed by 4 bases and J by 4 bases, 7 bases remained unmatched. The germline CDR1 and CDR2 sequences are SGHNT and YENEEA. CDR3: CASSSSGQGGYGYTF. The CDR3 DNA reads as TGTGCCAGCAGCTCATCGGGACAGGGAGGCTATGGCTACACCTTC.

This chain uses TRBV5-1 with TRBJ1-3, with D tentatively TRBD1 (5 bases). Trimming left V 0 bases short and J 0 bases short, with 10 bases between. The CDR3 has 16 amino acids. In germline, CDR1 is SGHRS, CDR2 YFSETQ. The CDR3 protein is CASSLAGLSSGNTIYF. The CDR3 DNA follows: TGCGCCAGCAGCTTGGCAGGGTTGTCCTCTGGAAACACCATATATTTT.

The rearrangement links TRBV2 to TRBJ1-2; 7 positions agree with TRBD1. Looked up from germline, CDR1 is SNHLY and CDR2 is FYNNEI. The CDR3 covers 14 residues. The V segment lost 2 bases and the J segment 7 bases; nucleotides outside the gene matches: 7. CDR3 DNA sequence: TGTGCCAGCAGTGAATTCGTAGGGACAGCTGGCTACACCTTC. It encodes CASSEFVGTAGYTF.

J is TRBJ1-1 and V is TRBV29-1; D may be TRBD1 (6 bases). CDR3 length equals 15 residues. Trimming stripped 6 bases from V and 0 bases from J, with 17 bases between. Per germline, CDR1 SQVTM and CDR2 ANQGSEA. CDR3 DNA sequence: TGCAGCGTGAAACAGGGCTCAAAAGTGAACACTGAAGCTTTCTTT. As protein: CSVKQGSKVNTEAFF.

The chain has TRBV4-1 and TRBJ2-3; 13 nucleotides agree with TRBD2. V shed 6 bases and J 3 bases; nucleotides not matched to a gene: 18. The CDR3 is 20 amino acids. Germline V gives CDR1 MGHRA, CDR2 YSYEKL. The CDR3 DNA follows: TGCGCCAGCAGGCCCCAAAAACTAGCGGGGGGGAAAGGTGGAACAGATACGCAGTATTTT. Amino acids: CASRPQKLAGGKGGTDTQYF.

V gene TRBV5-1 combines with J gene TRBJ2-7; the match to TRBD2 covers 12 bases. V lost 0 bases, J lost 3 bases, and 7 bases stayed unmatched. CDR1 is SGHRS, CDR2 YFSETQ, per germline. The CDR3 is made up of 17 amino acids. The CDR3 region is CASSLALRTSGNYEQYF. The CDR3 DNA is TGCGCCAGCAGCTTGGCCTTAAGGACTAGCGGGAACTACGAGCAGTACTTC.

J is TRBJ2-5 and V is TRBV5-6, with 9 bases identical to TRBD1. The CDR3 extends over 17 amino acids. With V trimmed by 4 bases and J by 5 bases, 15 bases remained unmatched. Germline V gene sequence: CDR1 SGHDT, CDR2 YYEEEE. This CDR3 reads CASSPKGRQGVEETQYF. CDR3 nucleotide sequence: TGTGCCAGCAGCCCCAAAGGACGACAGGGGGTAGAGGAGACCCAGTACTTC.

The rearrangement uses TRBV9 and TRBJ2-7; 7 bases fit TRBD2. The V and J ends lost 2 bases and 2 bases, in that order; junction bases with no gene match: 4. There are 14 residues in the CDR3. Germline CDR1 SGDLS, CDR2 YYNGEE. This CDR3 reads CASSVRGSPYEQYF. The CDR3 DNA reads TGTGCCAGCAGCGTTCGCGGGAGCCCCTACGAGCAGTACTTC.

The rearrangement joins TRBV27 to TRBJ2-1; 8 positions agree with TRBD1. Germline values: CDR1 MNHEY, CDR2 SMNVEV (reference sequence). The CDR3 covers 17 residues. The ends lost 4 bases at V and 4 bases at J; junction bases unmatched: 12. The CDR3 loop reads CASSSYLRTGTYNEQFF. The CDR3 coding sequence is TGTGCCAGCAGTTCCTACCTTCGGACAGGGACTTACAATGAGCAGTTCTTC.

This chain connects TRBV29-1 to TRBJ1-2; TRBD1 aligns across 11 bases. Germline CDR1 SQVTM, CDR2 ANQGSEA. The CDR3 is 13 amino acids. J was trimmed by 7 bases and V by 7 bases; bases with no gene match: 8. The CDR3 DNA sequence: TGCAGCGGTGGGGACAGGGGGTTGGGTGGCTACACCTTC. Amino acids: CSGGDRGLGGYTF.

The chain links TRBV5-6 to TRBJ2-7; weak D call: TRBD2 (6 bases). The germline gives CDR1 SGHDT, CDR2 YYEEEE. The CDR3 totals 15 residues. Trimming shortened V by 4 bases and J by 4 bases, and 18 bases separated the two germline ends. In DNA, the CDR3 is TGTGCCAGCAGCACCTCCGGGACTGGAGGTTACGAGCAGTACTTC. It encodes CASSTSGTGGYEQYF.

The chain couples TRBV19 to TRBJ2-2; D possibly corresponds to TRBD2 (6 bases). Germline CDR1 and CDR2: LNHDA and SQIVND (reference sequence). The CDR3 loop spans 16 amino acids. The V gene lost 5 bases and the J gene lost 0 bases, with 13 bases spanning the gap. DNA for the CDR3: TGTGCCAGTAGTCCCCGGGGAGGCGCGAACACCGGGGAGCTGTTTTTT. Amino acid sequence: CASSPRGGANTGELFF.

The chain carries TRBV10-3 and TRBJ1-1; a weak D match, TRBD1 (6 bases). From germline, CDR1 is ENHRY and CDR2 SYGVKD. This CDR3 has 15 residues. With 2 bases removed from V and 4 bases from J, the gap between germline ends came to 14 bases. Here the CDR3 DNA reads TGTGCCATCAGTGAGAGGGGGGGAAGGGCCACTGAAGCTTTCTTT. Amino acids: CAISERGGRATEAFF.

The chain couples TRBV19 to TRBJ2-7; 10 nucleotides agree with TRBD2. The CDR3 is made up of 17 amino acids. Per the germline V gene, CDR1 is LNHDA and CDR2 is SQIVND (reference sequence). Germline trimming cut 5 bases from V and 3 bases from J; bases unmatched to any gene: 13. The CDR3 spells CASSSPLAGEGVYEQYF. The CDR3 nucleotides read TGTGCCAGTAGTTCGCCTCTAGCGGGAGAGGGGGTCTACGAGCAGTACTTC. Based on the CDR3 plus reference TRBV19 and TRBJ2-7, the full variable domain is DGGITQSPKYLFRKEGQNVTLSCEQNLNHDAMYWYRQDPGQGLRLIYYSQIVNDFQKGDIAEGYSVSREKKESFPLTVTSAQKNPTAFYLCASSSPLAGEGVYEQYFGPGTRLTVT.

The chain employs TRBV27 and TRBJ1-6, with D tentatively TRBD1 (6 bases). Germline lookup yields CDR1 MNHEY and CDR2 SMNVEV (reference sequence). The V end lost 2 bases, the J end lost 0 bases, and 11 bases lay between the germline ends. This CDR3 comprises 17 residues. The CDR3 reads CASSLRGSGSYNSPLHF. The CDR3 coding sequence is TGTGCCAGCAGTTTAAGGGGGTCCGGCTCCTATAATTCACCCCTCCACTTT.

This clone was detected only a few times. The chain combines TRBV29-1 with TRBJ1-2; TRBD1 matches 9 bases. The CDR3 contains 12 residues. J lost 8 bases, V lost 7 bases, and 8 bases had no gene match. The germline CDR1 and CDR2 sequences are SQVTM and ANQGSEA. This chain's CDR3 is CSGGQGLGGYTF. CDR3 sequence (DNA): TGCAGCGGGGGACAGGGATTGGGCGGCTACACCTTC.

This clone turned up a few times. One end of the junction varies from germline; a read error may be responsible. CDR3 coding DNA: TGTGCCAGCAGCCCGGGACAGGGCAACCATGAAACACTGTTTTTT. Amino acid sequence: CASSPGQGNHETLFF. This chain connects TRBV11-3 to TRBJ1-4; TRBD1 agrees at 9 bases. There are 15 residues in the CDR3. The germline V gene encodes CDR1 SGHNT and CDR2 YENEEA.